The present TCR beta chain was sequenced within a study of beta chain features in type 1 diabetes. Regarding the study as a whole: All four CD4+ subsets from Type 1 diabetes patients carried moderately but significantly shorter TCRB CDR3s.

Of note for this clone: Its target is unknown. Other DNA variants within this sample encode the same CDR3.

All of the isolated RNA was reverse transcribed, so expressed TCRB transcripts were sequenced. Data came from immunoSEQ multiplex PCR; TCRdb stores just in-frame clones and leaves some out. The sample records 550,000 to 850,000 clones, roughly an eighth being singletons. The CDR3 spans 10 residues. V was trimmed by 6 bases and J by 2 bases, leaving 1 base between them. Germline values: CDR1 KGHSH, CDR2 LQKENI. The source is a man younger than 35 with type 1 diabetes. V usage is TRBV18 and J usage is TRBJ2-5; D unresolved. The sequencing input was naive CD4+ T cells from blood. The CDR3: CASSQETQYF. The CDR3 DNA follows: TGTGCCAGCTCTCAAGAGACCCAGTACTTC.